A selection of T cell receptor beta chains follows, all from one sample in a study of cytomegalovirus exposure and HLA in healthy donors. Method: immunoSEQ multiplex PCR; TCRdb's copy keeps in-frame clones and lacks some. This table has roughly 110,000 clones, about two thirds appearing once. The sample consisted of PBMCs. The receptors shown here come from a boy younger than 18 in good health and CMV-seronegative. Both conserved end residues are part of each CDR3. The D gene is left open where the match is weak. Some rows mark clone size as missing; the rest say once, few, many or name a class of expanded clone.

J: TRBJ2-7
size: NA
D: TRBD2
V: TRBV5-1
CDR3: CASSPAHSGDYEQYF
DNA: TGCGCCAGCAGCCCCGCGCATAGCGGGGACTACGAGCAGTACTTC

J: TRBJ1-2
size: NA
D: TRBD1
V: TRBV29-1
CDR3: CSGQTGAYNYGYTF
DNA: TGCAGCGGGCAGACAGGGGCCTATAACTATGGCTACACCTTC

J: TRBJ2-2
size: NA
D: NA
V: TRBV30
CDR3: CAWQAHRVSGELFF
DNA: TGTGCCTGGCAAGCCCACAGGGTTAGCGGGGAGCTGTTTTTT

J: TRBJ2-7
size: NA
D: NA
V: TRBV5-5
CDR3: CASSFSGPEQYF
DNA: TGTGCCAGCAGCTTTTCAGGGCCCGAGCAGTACTTC

J: TRBJ1-2
size: NA
D: TRBD1
V: TRBV28
CDR3: CASSLDRNYGYTF
DNA: TGTGCCAGCAGTTTGGACAGGAACTATGGCTACACCTTC

J: TRBJ1-5
size: few
D: NA
V: TRBV6-5
CDR3: CASSSGVLSNQPQHF
DNA: TGTGCCAGCAGTTCAGGGGTACTGAGCAATCAGCCCCAGCATTTT

J: TRBJ1-6
size: NA
D: TRBD1
V: TRBV5-4
CDR3: CASSPDRGQDSPLHF
DNA: TGTGCCAGCAGCCCGGACAGGGGGCAAGATTCACCCCTCCACTTT

J: TRBJ2-1
size: NA
D: TRBD2
V: TRBV6-5
CDR3: CASSRLAGSLNEQFF
DNA: TGTGCCAGCAGCAGATTAGCGGGGAGCCTTAATGAGCAGTTCTTC

J: TRBJ2-3
size: NA
D: TRBD2
V: TRBV7-9
CDR3: CASSSSGGANTQYF
DNA: TGTGCCAGCAGCTCTAGCGGGGGGGCGAATACGCAGTATTTT

J: TRBJ1-5
size: NA
D: NA
V: TRBV6-5
CDR3: CASSRTGNNQPQHF
DNA: TGTGCCAGCAGTCGTACAGGGAACAATCAGCCCCAGCATTTT

J: TRBJ2-1
size: NA
D: NA
V: TRBV29-1
CDR3: CSVDSRYNEQFF
DNA: TGCAGCGTTGATAGTCGGTACAATGAGCAGTTCTTC